The 8 T cell receptor beta chains in this list originate from one sample, sequenced in a study of blood T cells in healthy people across ages. Using a J-beta primer mix together with a sample-barcoded 5' primer, a second PCR was run for roughly 7 to 12 cycles. MiXCR, applied by TCRdb to the 5' RACE reads, yields one record per CDR3 protein. The sample carries 600,000 to 850,000 distinct CDR3 sequences, 25% recorded once. These data were likewise used in another study, on T cells of mothers and their children.

The sequenced sample was blood. Source of these receptors: a boy aged 5-17 years in good health.

This clonotype showed up just a few times. This chain uses TRBV7-9 with TRBJ2-2; D is unresolved. The CDR3 runs to 14 residues. V lost 0 bases and J 7 bases, leaving 9 bases between the germline ends. The germline CDR1 and CDR2 sequences are SEHNR and FQNEAQ (reference sequence). The CDR3 region has the DNA TGTGCCAGCAGCTTAGCCCTCGAGGTCGGGGAGCTGTTTTTT. Its protein is CASSLALEVGELFF.

This clonotype came up a few times. V gene TRBV20-1 combines with J gene TRBJ2-7, with D possibly matching TRBD1 (6 bases). The DNA end lines up better with TRBJ2-1; the J call may be wrong. The germline CDR1 and CDR2 sequences are DFQATT and SNEGSKA (reference sequence). This CDR3 is 15 amino acids long. CDR3 in amino acids: CSASQHRDPYNEQFF. In nucleotides, the CDR3 is TGCAGTGCTAGCCAGCACAGGGACCCCTACAATGAGCAGTTCTTC.

The genes are TRBV5-1 and TRBJ2-3; D uncertain. This CDR3 contains 13 residues. Germline CDR1 reads SGHRS; CDR2 reads YFSETQ. With 2 bases removed from V and 1 base from J, the gap between germline ends came to 5 bases. DNA of the CDR3: TGCGCCAGCAGCTTTTGGGGCACAGATACGCAGTATTTT. It translates to CASSFWGTDTQYF.

Only a few counts were recorded for this clonotype. V and J are TRBV29-1 and TRBJ2-5; D ambiguous. This CDR3 contains 15 residues. The germline V and J ends were trimmed by 0 bases and 3 bases, with 14 bases remaining between them. Germline values: CDR1 SQVTM, CDR2 ANQGSEA. This chain's CDR3 is CSVEDGQSDEETQYF. Written as DNA, the CDR3 is TGCAGCGTTGAAGATGGTCAATCCGATGAAGAGACCCAGTACTTC.

The rearrangement joins TRBV12-3 or TRBV12-4 to TRBJ2-5, with D tentatively TRBD2 (6 bases). CDR3 length: 16 amino acids. V was trimmed by 6 bases and J by 1 base, leaving 18 bases between them. In DNA form, the CDR3 reads TGTGCCAGCAGCGCATCCCTCGCTAGCGCCCAAGAGACCCAGTACTTC. Its translation: CASSASLASAQETQYF.

The rearrangement uses TRBV6-1 and TRBJ2-2; the D gene could be TRBD1 or TRBD2 (5 bases each). Trimming took 7 bases from V and 0 from J, leaving 18 bases between them. The length of the CDR3 is 17 residues. Germline V gene data show CDR1 as MNHNS and CDR2 as SASEGT. CDR3 sequence: CASIGEGKYTNTGELFF. The CDR3, as DNA: TGTGCCAGCATAGGTGAGGGGAAGTATACGAACACCGGGGAGCTGTTTTTT.

The V gene is TRBV20-1, the J gene TRBJ2-1, with 12 bases fitting TRBD2. CDR3 length equals 15 residues. V gave up 5 bases and J gave up 6 bases; unmatched junction bases: 8. CDR1 is DFQATT and CDR2 is SNEGSKA in the germline V gene (reference sequence). The DNA for the CDR3 is TGCAGTGCTGAGGGCCTAGCGGGAGGGATCAATGAGCAGTTCTTC. It specifies CSAEGLAGGINEQFF.

There are many counts of this clonotype. CDR3 in DNA: TGTGCCAGCAGCCAAGATTGGAGCAGCTACACCTTC. Encoded protein: CASSQDWSSYTF. V usage is TRBV3-1 and J usage is TRBJ1-2, with D unclear. The CDR3 is made up of 12 amino acids. Germline assignment: CDR1 LGHDT and CDR2 YNNKEL (reference sequence). Trimming cost V 0 bases and J 9 bases, with 8 bases left between them.